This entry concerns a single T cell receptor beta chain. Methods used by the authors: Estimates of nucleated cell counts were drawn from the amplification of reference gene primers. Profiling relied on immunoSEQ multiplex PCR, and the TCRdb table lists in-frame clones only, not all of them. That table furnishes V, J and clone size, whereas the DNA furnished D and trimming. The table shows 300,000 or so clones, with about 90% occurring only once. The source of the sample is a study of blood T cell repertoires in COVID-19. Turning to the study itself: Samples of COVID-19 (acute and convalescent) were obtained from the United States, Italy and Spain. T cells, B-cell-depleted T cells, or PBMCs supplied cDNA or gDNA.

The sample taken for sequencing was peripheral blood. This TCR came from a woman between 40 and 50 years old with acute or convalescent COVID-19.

The CDR3 reads CASSYRDRENTEAFF. The CDR3 nucleotides are TGTGCCAGCAGCTACCGGGACAGGGAGAACACTGAAGCTTTCTTT. The chain combines TRBV7-6 with TRBJ1-1; TRBD1 aligns across 9 bases. CDR3 size: 15 residues. Germline CDR1 reads SGHVS; CDR2 reads FNYEAQ. J was trimmed by 1 base and V by 4 bases; bases with no gene match: 4.